The clone carrying this T cell receptor (beta chain) has at least ten counts. MiXCR, applied by TCRdb to the PCR reads, yields one record per CDR3 protein. The sample has roughly 100,000 distinct CDR3 sequences, more than 45% seen once; the top ten hold over 10%. This CDR3 has 14 residues. Looked up from germline, CDR1 is SEHNR and CDR2 is FQNEAQ (reference sequence). Trimming removed 0 bases from V and 5 bases from J, with 10 bases in between. This entry comes from a study of CDR3 diversity in severe acne. This rearrangement joins TRBV7-9 to TRBJ2-5; D is perhaps TRBD2 (6 bases). The sequencing input was blood. This receptor was obtained from a male donor with acne. CDR3: CASSLAAGRETQYF. Here the CDR3 DNA reads TGTGCCAGCAGCTTAGCGGCGGGGCGGGAGACCCAGTACTTC.